This TCR beta chain was documented in a study of neurological immune-mediated disorders. General study results and limits: The study found the most TCR clonal expansion in HTLV-1-associated myelopathy and the least in multiple sclerosis, below healthy controls. CDR3 amino acid sequences found in expanded clones were never shared across subjects, suggesting private repertoires in all groups.

Unsorted libraries were derived from 2 million PBMCs stored at -80 C. This clonotype was observed once. The antigen remains unidentified. A much more abundant neighbour one base away suggests this may be a read error. Per the germline V gene, CDR1 is SGHRS and CDR2 is YFSETQ. This CDR3 has 13 residues. 5'RACE with 10-nucleotide random UMIs produced the cDNA. TCRdb called the 5' RACE reads again in MiXCR, with one record for every CDR3 protein. Among 35,000 or so distinct CDR3 sequences, 11% to 15% were seen once, and the ten largest hold 25% to 30%. The chain combines TRBV5-1 with TRBJ2-3, with TRBD2 as a possible D gene (6 bases). The source material was PBMCs. The TCR was taken from a woman between 45 and 60 years old with HTLV-1-associated myelopathy (HAM/TSP). CDR3: CASSLAGGDTHYF. DNA for the CDR3: TGCGCCAGCAGCTTGGCCGGGGGAGATACGCATTATTTT.